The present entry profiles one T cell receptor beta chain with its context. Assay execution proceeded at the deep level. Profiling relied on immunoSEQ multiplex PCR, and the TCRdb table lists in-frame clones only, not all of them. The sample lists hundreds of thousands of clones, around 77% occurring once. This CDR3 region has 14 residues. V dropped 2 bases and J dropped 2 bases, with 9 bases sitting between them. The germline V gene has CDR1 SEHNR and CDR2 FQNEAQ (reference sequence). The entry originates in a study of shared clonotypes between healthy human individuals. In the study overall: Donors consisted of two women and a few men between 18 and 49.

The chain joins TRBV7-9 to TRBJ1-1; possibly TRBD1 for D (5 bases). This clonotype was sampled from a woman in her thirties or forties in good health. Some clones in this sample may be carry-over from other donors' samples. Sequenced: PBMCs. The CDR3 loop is CASSLQGPNTEAFF. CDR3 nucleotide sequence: TGTGCCAGCAGCTTACAGGGACCTAACACTGAAGCTTTCTTT.